Each of the 25 T cell receptor beta chains below was sequenced from the same sample in a study of T cell responses to AZD1222 COVID-19 vaccine. Profiled with immunoSEQ multiplex PCR; TCRdb holds only in-frame clones, not every one. The sample lists approximately 190,000 clones, about 90% occurring once. The starting material was peripheral blood, obtained on day 0 of MenACWY control vaccination. The receptors here all came from an adult in good health.

J is TRBJ1-2 and V is TRBV28; D gene ambiguous. Germline V gene data show CDR1 as MDHEN and CDR2 as SYDVKM. Trimming pared 8 bases from V and 4 bases from J, leaving 11 bases between. The length of the CDR3 is 12 residues. CDR3 sequence (DNA): TGTGCCAGCCGGACCCGCCTCTATGGCTACACCTTC. Translation gives CASRTRLYGYTF.

The chain recombines TRBV12-3 or TRBV12-4 with TRBJ1-5; D remains unclear. The CDR3 is made up of 12 amino acids. The V end was cut by 6 bases, the J end by 3 bases, with 6 bases between. The CDR3 bases are TGTGCCAGCAGCACCTACAATCAGCCCCAGCATTTT. This translates into CASSTYNQPQHF.

The chain uses TRBV5-1 and TRBJ2-1; no reliable D call. Deletions cut 0 bases from V and 5 bases from J, with 9 bases between. Germline lookup yields CDR1 SGHRS and CDR2 YFSETQ. This CDR3 has 14 amino acids. The CDR3 sequence: CASSLGGLDNEQFF. In nucleotides, the CDR3 is TGCGCCAGCAGCTTGGGTGGATTGGACAATGAGCAGTTCTTC.

The gene calls are TRBV3-1 (or the pseudogene TRBV3-2) and TRBJ1-1; no clear D gene. Germline values: CDR1 LGHDT, CDR2 YNNKEL (reference sequence). V was cut by 1 base and J by 7 bases, with 10 bases left in between. The CDR3 sequence is 13 residues long. This chain's CDR3 is CASSQGRVDEAFF. The CDR3, as DNA: TGTGCCAGCAGCCAAGGGAGGGTGGATGAAGCTTTCTTT.

This sequence joins TRBV7-3 and TRBJ2-3; no clear D. V lost 1 base, J lost 2 bases, and 13 bases lay in between. Germline loops: CDR1 SGHTA, CDR2 FQGTGA. The CDR3 is 16 amino acids. CDR3 in amino acids: CASSLIRSTSTDTQYF. CDR3 sequence (DNA): TGTGCCAGCAGCTTAATTCGGTCAACCTCCACAGATACGCAGTATTTT.

This rearrangement joins TRBV10-3 to TRBJ2-7, with 12 bases fitting TRBD2. J was trimmed by 9 bases and V by 3 bases; bases with no gene match: 15. CDR1 is ENHRY, CDR2 SYGVKD, per germline. CDR3 length: 17 residues. In DNA, the CDR3 is TGTGCCATCAGTGATCACGCGACTAGCGGGAGCTACTGGGGGCAGTACTTC. This codes for CAISDHATSGSYWGQYF.

The CDR3 region is CASSTGGRLTEAFF. CDR3 DNA sequence: TGCGCCAGCAGCACAGGGGGCAGGTTAACTGAAGCTTTCTTT. The genes are TRBV5-1 and TRBJ1-1; 9 nucleotides agree with TRBD1. The J segment lost 5 bases and the V segment lost 4 bases, leaving 6 bases of the junction unmatched. Germline assignment: CDR1 SGHRS and CDR2 YFSETQ. This CDR3 comprises 14 residues.

V gene TRBV19 combines with J gene TRBJ2-3, with D maybe TRBD1 (6 bases). Per germline, CDR1 LNHDA and CDR2 SQIVND (reference sequence). The CDR3 consists of 16 residues. Trimming removed 2 bases at V and 0 bases at J, with 12 bases between. This CDR3 is CASSIFRGSSTDTQYF. In nucleotides, the CDR3 is TGTGCCAGTAGTATATTCAGGGGTAGTAGCACAGATACGCAGTATTTT.

This clone was counted ten times or more. This chain joins TRBV7-2 and TRBJ2-7; 7 positions agree with TRBD1. Germline-derived CDR1 and CDR2 are SGHTA and FQGNSA. This CDR3 is 13 amino acids long. Unmatched junction bases numbered 6, after V lost 4 bases and J lost 6 bases. The DNA for the CDR3 is TGTGCCAGCAGCTCGACAGGGAACGGCGAGCAGTACTTC. This sequence encodes CASSSTGNGEQYF.

The chain uses TRBV28 and TRBJ1-2; maybe TRBD1 (5 bases). CDR1 is MDHEN, CDR2 SYDVKM, per germline. With 6 bases removed from V and 4 bases from J, the gap between germline ends came to 18 bases. The CDR3 consists of 15 residues. CDR3 residues: CASSLLTGGSYGYTF. Written as DNA, the CDR3 is TGTGCCAGCAGCCTATTGACGGGGGGGAGCTATGGCTACACCTTC.

The chain couples TRBV28 to TRBJ2-3; D gene unclear. The V end was cut by 5 bases, the J end by 6 bases, with 18 bases between. The CDR3 consists of 15 residues. Per the germline V gene, CDR1 is MDHEN and CDR2 is SYDVKM. The CDR3 DNA is TGTGCCAGCAGTGTCACCGGGTTACCGTCGGATACGCAGTATTTT. Residues: CASSVTGLPSDTQYF.

V and J are TRBV3-1 (or the pseudogene TRBV3-2) and TRBJ1-2; TRBD1 aligns across 7 bases. This CDR3 spans 11 amino acids. Germline V lookup: CDR1 LGHDT, CDR2 YNNKEL (reference sequence). With V trimmed by 7 bases and J by 5 bases, 1 base remained unmatched. CDR3 loop: CASTGGYGYTF. The DNA for the CDR3 is TGTGCCAGCACAGGGGGATATGGCTACACCTTC.

The chain combines TRBV28 with TRBJ1-1; D is unclear. V dropped 4 bases and J dropped 4 bases, with 13 bases sitting between them. In germline, CDR1 is MDHEN, CDR2 SYDVKM. The CDR3 totals 14 residues. CDR3 coding DNA: TGTGCCAGCAGTTCCCCCACTAGGGCCACTGAAGCTTTCTTT. Translated, it gives CASSSPTRATEAFF.

Here the CDR3 DNA reads TGTGCCAGCAGTTCTTACAGGGGCTACGAGCAGTACTTC. Translating it yields CASSSYRGYEQYF. The chain recombines TRBV6-5 with TRBJ2-7; 7 nucleotides line up with TRBD1. The CDR3 loop spans 13 amino acids. Trimming at V came to 4 bases and at J to 3 bases, leaving 3 bases not matched to a gene. The germline V gene has CDR1 MNHEY and CDR2 SVGAGI.

The V call is TRBV21-1, the J call TRBJ2-7; no DNA check was done on the table's D call, TRBD1. TRBV21-1 is labeled a pseudogene. The CDR3 has 15 amino acids. This chain's CDR3 is CASSAPGQGSNEQYF. The DNA of the CDR3 is TGTGCCAGCAGCGCGCCGGGACAGGGTAGCAACGAGCAGTACTTC.

This chain connects TRBV5-1 to TRBJ2-2; D gene uncertain. Trimming removed 1 base from V and 6 bases from J, with 4 bases in between. CDR3 length: 12 residues. Germline V gene lookup returns CDR1 SGHRS and CDR2 YFSETQ. The CDR3 loop is CASSLPPGELFF. In DNA form, the CDR3 reads TGCGCCAGCAGCTTGCCCCCCGGGGAGCTGTTTTTT. Full variable domain (remainder filled in from reference TRBV5-1 and TRBJ2-2): KAGVTQTPRYLIKTRGQQVTLSCSPISGHRSVSWYQQTPGQGLQFLFEYFSETQRNKGNFPGRFSGRQFSNSRSEMNVSTLELGDSALYLCASSLPPGELFFGEGSRLTVL.

The chain links TRBV5-6 to TRBJ1-1, with 7 bases aligning to TRBD1. Germline assignment: CDR1 SGHDT and CDR2 YYEEEE. CDR3 length: 14 residues. V was pared by 4 bases and J by 1 base, with 4 bases of the junction left unmatched. DNA for the CDR3: TGTGCCAGCAGCGACACAGGGGCGAACACTGAAGCTTTCTTT. Translating it yields CASSDTGANTEAFF.

The chain is built from TRBV7-9 and TRBJ2-7; no clear D gene. CDR3 length equals 16 residues. V was cut by 4 bases and J by 2 bases, with 18 bases left in between. CDR1 and CDR2 from the germline V gene are SEHNR and FQNEAQ (reference sequence). CDR3 coding DNA: TGTGCCAGCAGCTCCACCACCGAGACGGGCCCCTACGAGCAGTACTTC. Translated: CASSSTTETGPYEQYF.

This clone appeared a single time. The chain's CDR3 is CASSLAGTAEAFF. CDR3 nucleotides: TGTGCCAGCAGCTTAGCCGGGACAGCAGAAGCTTTCTTT. The chain has TRBV7-6 and TRBJ1-1, with TRBD1 identical over 7 bases. The CDR3 length is 13 residues. Germline CDR1 is SGHVS and CDR2 is FNYEAQ. With V trimmed by 0 bases and J by 8 bases, 3 bases remained unmatched.

This clone has just a few counts. The chain is built from TRBV5-1 and TRBJ1-2; 7 nucleotides line up with TRBD1. J lost 3 bases, V lost 4 bases, and 9 bases had no gene match. Germline CDR1 SGHRS, CDR2 YFSETQ. The CDR3 contains 15 residues. CDR3 sequence (DNA): TGCGCCAGCAGCAAGAATACAGGGGAGTACTATGGCTACACCTTC. This codes for CASSKNTGEYYGYTF.

V is TRBV7-2 and J is TRBJ1-2; 10 bases match TRBD1. The CDR3 loop spans 14 amino acids. Germline values: CDR1 SGHTA, CDR2 FQGNSA. With V trimmed by 1 base and J by 5 bases, 1 base remained unmatched. The CDR3 region is CASSLGQGAYGYTF. The CDR3 DNA sequence: TGTGCCAGCAGCTTAGGACAGGGGGCTTATGGCTACACCTTC. Full variable domain (missing parts from reference TRBV7-2 and TRBJ1-2): GAGVSQSPSNKVTEKGKDVELRCDPISGHTALYWYRQSLGQGLEFLIYFQGNSAPDKSGLPSDRFSAERTGGSVSTLTIQRTQQEDSAVYLCASSLGQGAYGYTFGSGTRLTVV.

This chain connects TRBV10-3 to TRBJ1-1, with unresolved D. With 3 bases removed from V and 0 bases from J, the gap between germline ends came to 8 bases. Germline-derived CDR1 and CDR2 are ENHRY and SYGVKD. This CDR3 has 14 residues. The DNA for the CDR3 is TGTGCCATCAGTGACAAGGTTATGAACACTGAAGCTTTCTTT. This translates into CAISDKVMNTEAFF.

The rearrangement uses TRBV7-9 and TRBJ1-2; 8 bases map to TRBD1. The germline CDR1 and CDR2 sequences are SEHNR and FQNEAQ (reference sequence). This CDR3 comprises 14 residues. The V gene end was trimmed by 5 bases and the J gene end by 1 base; junction bases not matched to a gene: 3. As DNA, the CDR3 is TGTGCCAGCAGCGCTGGACAGGGTAACTATGGCTACACCTTC. It codes for CASSAGQGNYGYTF. Filled out from reference TRBV7-9 and TRBJ1-2, the complete variable domain reads DTGVSQNPRHKITKRGQNVTFRCDPISEHNRLYWYRQTLGQGPEFLTYFQNEAQLEKSRLLSDRFSAERPKGSFSTLEIQRTEQGDSAMYLCASSAGQGNYGYTFGSGTRLTVV.

The chain is built from TRBV7-9 and TRBJ2-5, with TRBD1 matching over 8 bases. J gave up 5 bases and V 5 bases, and 13 bases lay outside the gene matches. CDR1 and CDR2 (germline): SEHNR, FQNEAQ (reference sequence). The length of the CDR3 is 16 residues. Here the CDR3 reads CASSPTQGAKGETQYF. In DNA, the CDR3 is TGTGCCAGCAGCCCAACCCAGGGGGCTAAGGGGGAGACCCAGTACTTC.

This sequence joins TRBV19 and TRBJ2-1; TRBD2 matches at 13 bases. CDR3 length: 15 residues. With 10 bases clipped from V and 3 bases from J, the junction kept 6 bases outside the gene matches. CDR1 and CDR2 (germline): LNHDA, SQIVND (reference sequence). The DNA of the CDR3 is TGTGCCACAAAGACTAGCGGGGGGATCTACAATGAGCAGTTCTTC. As protein: CATKTSGGIYNEQFF.